Listed below are T cell receptor beta chains from one sample, sequenced in a study of molecular identifiers for immune sequencing clone quantification. TCRdb reprocessed the PCR reads with MiXCR, giving one entry per CDR3 protein. This table has approximately 90,000 distinct CDR3 sequences, approximately 24% appearing once. The sequenced sample was naive CD8+ T cells from blood, with Jurkat cell RNA spiked in. These receptors were taken from a human donor in good health. Some libraries in this study had Jurkat cell RNA spiked in. Each CDR3 is given with its conserved first and last residue. A D gene is named only where the DNA matches it firmly. Some rows have no size entry. The others give once, few or many, or a class for an expanded clone.

clone size: many
V gene: TRBV7-9
D gene: TRBD1
J gene: TRBJ2-3
CDR3 protein: CASSLTGTGYTDTQYF
CDR3 DNA: TGTGCCAGCAGCTTAACCGGGACAGGCTACACAGATACGCAGTATTTT

clone size: many
V gene: TRBV7-2
D gene: TRBD1
J gene: TRBJ1-5
CDR3 protein: CASSTGTGGYMSNQPQHF
CDR3 DNA: TGTGCCAGCAGTACGGGGACAGGGGGCTACATGAGCAATCAGCCCCAGCATTTT

clone size: many
V gene: TRBV4-3
D gene: .
J gene: TRBJ1-4
CDR3 protein: CASSQDVTNEKLFF
CDR3 DNA: TGCGCCAGCAGCCAAGATGTAACTAATGAAAAACTGTTTTTT

clone size: many
V gene: TRBV4-3
D gene: .
J gene: TRBJ2-7
CDR3 protein: CASSQDRGQSSYEQYF
CDR3 DNA: TGCGCCAGCAGCCAAGATCGAGGCCAGTCGTCGTACGAGCAGTACTTC

clone size: many
V gene: TRBV30
D gene: TRBD2
J gene: TRBJ2-1
CDR3 protein: CAWSEEPSGGADEQFF
CDR3 DNA: TGTGCCTGGAGCGAAGAACCTAGCGGGGGGGCCGATGAGCAGTTCTTC

clone size: many
V gene: TRBV28
D gene: TRBD1
J gene: TRBJ1-1
CDR3 protein: CASYRKQKLKTGRTEAFF
CDR3 DNA: TGTGCCAGCTACCGAAAACAGAAACTAAAGACAGGGAGAACTGAAGCTTTCTTT

clone size: many
V gene: TRBV19
D gene: TRBD1
J gene: TRBJ2-1
CDR3 protein: CASSTFAGGEQFF
CDR3 DNA: TGTGCCAGTAGTACTTTCGCAGGGGGTGAGCAGTTCTTC

clone size: many
V gene: TRBV4-1
D gene: .
J gene: TRBJ2-3
CDR3 protein: CASSPEGGHTQYF
CDR3 DNA: TGCGCCAGCAGCCCAGAGGGGGGCCATACGCAGTATTTT

clone size: many
V gene: TRBV28
D gene: TRBD1
J gene: TRBJ2-3
CDR3 protein: CASSLDRVSLTDTQYF
CDR3 DNA: TGTGCCAGCAGTCTCGACAGGGTCTCCCTCACAGATACGCAGTATTTT

clone size: many
V gene: TRBV5-1
D gene: .
J gene: TRBJ2-3
CDR3 protein: CASSYGSTDTQYF
CDR3 DNA: TGCGCCAGCAGCTACGGAAGCACAGATACGCAGTATTTT

clone size: few
V gene: TRBV5-5
D gene: .
J gene: TRBJ1-1
CDR3 protein: CASSLRDFMNTEAFF
CDR3 DNA: TGTGCCAGCAGCTTAAGGGACTTTATGAACACTGAAGCTTTCTTT

clone size: .
V gene: TRBV13
D gene: .
J gene: TRBJ1-4
CDR3 protein: CASSPSQGEQNEKLFF
CDR3 DNA: TGTGCCAGCAGCCCCTCACAGGGAGAACAGAATGAAAAACTGTTTTTT

clone size: few
V gene: TRBV5-6
D gene: .
J gene: TRBJ1-5
CDR3 protein: CASSLGRGLYQPQHF
CDR3 DNA: TGTGCCAGCAGCTTGGGGAGGGGACTTTATCAGCCCCAGCATTTT

clone size: .
V gene: TRBV10-3
D gene: .
J gene: TRBJ2-1
CDR3 protein: CAIMLGLAQNNEQFF
CDR3 DNA: TGTGCCATCATGTTGGGGCTAGCGCAAAACAATGAGCAGTTCTTC

clone size: many
V gene: TRBV9
D gene: .
J gene: TRBJ1-3
CDR3 protein: CASSVEGSNTIYF
CDR3 DNA: TGTGCCAGCAGCGTTGAGGGCTCCAACACCATATATTTT

clone size: .
V gene: TRBV3-1
D gene: .
J gene: TRBJ2-1
CDR3 protein: CASSQGTPQFF
CDR3 DNA: TGTGCCAGCAGCCAAGGGACTCCACAGTTCTTC

clone size: few
V gene: TRBV7-6
D gene: .
J gene: TRBJ2-7
CDR3 protein: CASSSLSGYEQYF
CDR3 DNA: TGTGCCAGCAGCTCTCTTAGCGGCTACGAGCAGTACTTC

clone size: .
V gene: TRBV4-2
D gene: .
J gene: TRBJ2-1
CDR3 protein: CASSQGAGLSSYNEQFF
CDR3 DNA: TGTGCCAGCAGCCAAGGTGCGGGCCTAAGCTCCTACAATGAGCAGTTCTTC

clone size: few
V gene: TRBV19
D gene: TRBD1
J gene: TRBJ2-1
CDR3 protein: CASSIGDRAFYNEQFF
CDR3 DNA: TGTGCCAGTAGTATAGGGGACAGGGCGTTCTACAATGAGCAGTTCTTC

clone size: many
V gene: TRBV29-1
D gene: .
J gene: TRBJ2-3
CDR3 protein: CSVDRHTDTQYF
CDR3 DNA: TGCAGCGTTGATCGTCATACAGATACGCAGTATTTT

clone size: many
V gene: TRBV30
D gene: .
J gene: TRBJ2-3
CDR3 protein: CALDSGTDTQYF
CDR3 DNA: TGTGCGTTGGACAGTGGCACAGATACGCAGTATTTT

clone size: many
V gene: TRBV20-1
D gene: TRBD1
J gene: TRBJ2-7
CDR3 protein: CSATLPPGQGIYEQYF
CDR3 DNA: TGCAGTGCCACCCTCCCGCCGGGACAGGGGATCTACGAGCAGTACTTC

clone size: many
V gene: TRBV7-9
D gene: .
J gene: TRBJ2-7
CDR3 protein: CASSPRGTPPGEQYF
CDR3 DNA: TGTGCCAGCAGCCCACGCGGGACTCCTCCCGGCGAGCAGTACTTC

clone size: few
V gene: TRBV7-9
D gene: .
J gene: TRBJ2-2
CDR3 protein: CASRGLGELFF
CDR3 DNA: TGTGCCAGCAGAGGACTGGGGGAGCTGTTTTTT

clone size: few
V gene: TRBV11-2
D gene: .
J gene: TRBJ2-7
CDR3 protein: CASSLEHRGAGVYEQYF
CDR3 DNA: TGTGCCAGCAGCTTAGAGCACCGGGGCGCGGGCGTATACGAGCAGTACTTC

clone size: few
V gene: TRBV27
D gene: .
J gene: TRBJ2-3
CDR3 protein: CASSLFPRLDTQYF
CDR3 DNA: TGTGCCAGCAGTTTATTTCCCAGGCTCGATACGCAGTATTTT

clone size: many
V gene: TRBV4-3
D gene: .
J gene: TRBJ1-5
CDR3 protein: CASSQEWDTFSNQPQHF
CDR3 DNA: TGCGCCAGCAGCCAAGAGTGGGACACCTTTAGCAATCAGCCCCAGCATTTT